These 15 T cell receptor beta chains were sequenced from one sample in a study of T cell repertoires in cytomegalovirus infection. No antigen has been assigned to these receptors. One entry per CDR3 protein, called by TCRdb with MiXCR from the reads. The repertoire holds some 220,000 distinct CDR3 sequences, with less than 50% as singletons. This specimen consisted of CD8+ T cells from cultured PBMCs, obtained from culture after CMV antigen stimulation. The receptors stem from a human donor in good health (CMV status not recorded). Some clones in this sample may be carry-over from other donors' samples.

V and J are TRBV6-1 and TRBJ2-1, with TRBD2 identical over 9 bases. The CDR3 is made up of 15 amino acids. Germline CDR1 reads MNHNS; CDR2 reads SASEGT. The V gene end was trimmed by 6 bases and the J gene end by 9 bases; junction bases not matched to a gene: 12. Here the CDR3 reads CASRTGTSRRSEQFF. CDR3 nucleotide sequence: TGTGCCAGCAGAACCGGGACTAGCCGTCGGAGTGAGCAGTTCTTC.

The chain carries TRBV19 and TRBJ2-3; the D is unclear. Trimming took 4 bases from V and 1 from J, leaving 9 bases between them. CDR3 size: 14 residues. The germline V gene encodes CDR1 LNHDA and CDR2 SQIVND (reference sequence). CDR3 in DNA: TGTGCCAGTAGTAGCAGTGAAGGCACAGATACGCAGTATTTT. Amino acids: CASSSSEGTDTQYF.

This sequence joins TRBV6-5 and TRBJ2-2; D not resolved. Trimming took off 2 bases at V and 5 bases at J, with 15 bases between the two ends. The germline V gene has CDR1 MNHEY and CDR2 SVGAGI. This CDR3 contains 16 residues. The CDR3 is CASSYNGNNPTGELFF. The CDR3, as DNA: TGTGCCAGCAGTTACAACGGAAACAACCCGACCGGGGAGCTGTTTTTT.

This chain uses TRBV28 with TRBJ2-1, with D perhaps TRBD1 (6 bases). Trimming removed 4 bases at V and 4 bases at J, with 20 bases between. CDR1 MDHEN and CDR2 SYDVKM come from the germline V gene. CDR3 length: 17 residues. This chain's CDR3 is CASSSPWTAREYNEQFF. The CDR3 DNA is TGTGCCAGCAGTTCGCCTTGGACAGCGAGAGAATACAATGAGCAGTTCTTC.

CDR3 bases: TGTGCCAGTAGTATAAAACGGACAGGCAACACTGAAGCTTTCTTT. It codes for CASSIKRTGNTEAFF. This chain joins TRBV19 and TRBJ1-1; 7 bases match TRBD1. V lost 2 bases and J lost 2; bases outside the gene matches: 5. Per germline, CDR1 LNHDA and CDR2 SQIVND (reference sequence). The CDR3 runs 15 residues.

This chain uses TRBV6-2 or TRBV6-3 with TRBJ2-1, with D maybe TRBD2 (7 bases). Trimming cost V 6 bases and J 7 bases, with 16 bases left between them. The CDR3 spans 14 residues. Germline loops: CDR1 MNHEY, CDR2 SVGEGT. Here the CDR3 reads CASSDSRGANEQFF. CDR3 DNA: TGTGCCAGCAGCGACTCCCGGGGGGCGAATGAGCAGTTCTTC.

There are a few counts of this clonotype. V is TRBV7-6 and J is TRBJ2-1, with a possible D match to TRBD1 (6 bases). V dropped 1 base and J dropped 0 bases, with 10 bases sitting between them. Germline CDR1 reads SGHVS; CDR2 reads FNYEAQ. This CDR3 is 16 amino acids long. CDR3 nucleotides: TGTGCCAGCAGCTTAGGTGTGGGGGCCTCCTACAATGAGCAGTTCTTC. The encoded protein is CASSLGVGASYNEQFF.

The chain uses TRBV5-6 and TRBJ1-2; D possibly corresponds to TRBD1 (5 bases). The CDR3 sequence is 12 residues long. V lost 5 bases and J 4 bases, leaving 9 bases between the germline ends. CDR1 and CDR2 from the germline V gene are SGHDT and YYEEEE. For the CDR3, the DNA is TGTGCCAGCAGATTTGACAGCTATGGCTACACCTTC. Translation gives CASRFDSYGYTF.

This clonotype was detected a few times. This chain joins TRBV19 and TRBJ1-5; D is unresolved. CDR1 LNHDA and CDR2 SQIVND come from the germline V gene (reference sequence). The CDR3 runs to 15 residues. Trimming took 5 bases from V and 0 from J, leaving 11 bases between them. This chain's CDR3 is CASSLSQNSNQPQHF. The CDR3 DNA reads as TGTGCCAGTAGTTTATCCCAGAATAGCAATCAGCCCCAGCATTTT.

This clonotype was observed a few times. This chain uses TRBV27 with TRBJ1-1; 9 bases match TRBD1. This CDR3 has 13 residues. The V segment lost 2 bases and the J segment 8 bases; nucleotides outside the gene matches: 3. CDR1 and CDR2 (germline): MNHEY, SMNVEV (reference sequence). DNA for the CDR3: TGTGCCAGCAGTTTAACCGGGACAGGGGAAGCTTTCTTT. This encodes CASSLTGTGEAFF.

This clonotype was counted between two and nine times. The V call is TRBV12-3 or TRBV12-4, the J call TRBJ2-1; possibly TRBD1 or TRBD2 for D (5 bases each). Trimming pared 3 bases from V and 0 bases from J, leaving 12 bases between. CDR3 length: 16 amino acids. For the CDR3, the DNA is TGTGCCAGCAGTTTCGGGACGGCAGACTCCTACAATGAGCAGTTCTTC. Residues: CASSFGTADSYNEQFF.

The CDR3 spells CSVNEMNTEAFF. The CDR3 coding sequence is TGCAGCGTCAATGAGATGAACACTGAAGCTTTCTTT. The V and J genes are TRBV20-1 and TRBJ1-1; D is unclear. The CDR3 loop spans 12 amino acids. Germline CDR1 reads DFQATT; CDR2 reads SNEGSKA (reference sequence).

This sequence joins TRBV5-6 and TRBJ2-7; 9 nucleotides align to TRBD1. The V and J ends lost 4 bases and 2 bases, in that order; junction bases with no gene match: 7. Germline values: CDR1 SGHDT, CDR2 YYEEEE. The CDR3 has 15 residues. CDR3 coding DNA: TGTGCCAGCAGCCCCGGGACAGGGAACACCTACGAGCAGTACTTC. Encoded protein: CASSPGTGNTYEQYF. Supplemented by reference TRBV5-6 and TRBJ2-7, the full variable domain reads DAGVTQSPTHLIKTRGQQVTLRCSPKSGHDTVSWYQQALGQGPQFIFQYYEEEERQRGNFPDRFSGHQFPNYSSELNVNALLLGDSALYLCASSPGTGNTYEQYFGPGTRLTVT.

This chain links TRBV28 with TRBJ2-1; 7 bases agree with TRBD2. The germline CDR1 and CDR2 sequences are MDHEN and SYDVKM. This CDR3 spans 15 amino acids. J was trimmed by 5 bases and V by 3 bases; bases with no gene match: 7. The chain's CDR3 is CASSFSREGNNEQFF. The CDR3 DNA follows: TGTGCCAGCAGTTTTAGCAGGGAGGGCAACAATGAGCAGTTCTTC.

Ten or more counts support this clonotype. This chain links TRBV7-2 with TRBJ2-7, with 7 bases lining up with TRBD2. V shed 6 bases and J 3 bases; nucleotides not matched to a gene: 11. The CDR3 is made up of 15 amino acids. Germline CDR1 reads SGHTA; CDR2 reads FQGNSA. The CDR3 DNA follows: TGTGCCAGCAGTTCGACTAGCTCATCAGGCTACGAGCAGTACTTC. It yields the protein CASSSTSSSGYEQYF.